The 26 T cell receptor beta chains in this list originate from one sample, sequenced in a study of beta chain features in type 1 diabetes. Expressed TCRB transcripts were sequenced after all isolated RNA was converted to cDNA. Repertoires were generated with immunoSEQ multiplex PCR, while TCRdb's copy carries only in-frame clones and drops some. The sample includes over 650,000 clones, about 14% of them seen just once. Their antigen targets remain unknown. Whole-study results and caveats: Type 1 diabetes patients had moderately but significantly shorter TCRB CDR3s in all four CD4+ subsets.

Material: naive CD4+ T cells from blood. The origin of the receptors is a young man with type 1 diabetes.

This clone was seen a handful of times. The chain couples TRBV29-1 to TRBJ2-3, with D possibly being TRBD2 (6 bases). The CDR3 spans 15 residues. Germline V lookup: CDR1 SQVTM, CDR2 ANQGSEA. Trimming removed 7 bases from V and 7 bases from J, with 24 bases in between. The DNA of the CDR3 is TGCAGCGCTAGGTCGGGGGTAGGGCCGGAAAATACGCAGTATTTT. It encodes CSARSGVGPENTQYF.

The chain has TRBV5-5 and TRBJ1-1; 7 positions match TRBD1. The CDR3 has 16 amino acids. CDR1 and CDR2 (germline): SGHKS, YYEKEE (reference sequence). After removal of 4 bases from V and 3 bases from J, the junction contained 12 bases not matched to a gene. DNA of the CDR3: TGTGCCAGCAGCCCAACCAGACAGGGAGTCCACACTGAAGCTTTCTTT. Translated, it gives CASSPTRQGVHTEAFF.

This clone appeared a few times. The chain uses TRBV7-9 and TRBJ2-7; D ambiguous. Germline V gene sequence: CDR1 SEHNR, CDR2 FQNEAQ (reference sequence). This CDR3 contains 14 residues. Trimming took off 5 bases at V and 0 bases at J, with 11 bases between the two ends. CDR3 sequence: CASSRIDASYEQYF. The CDR3 nucleotides are TGTGCCAGCAGCCGAATAGACGCCTCCTACGAGCAGTACTTC.

J is TRBJ2-7 and V is TRBV6-1; D is unresolved. The V gene's germline CDR1 is MNHNS and CDR2 SASEGT. V lost 2 bases and J 1 base, leaving 3 bases between the germline ends. CDR3 length equals 12 residues. As DNA, the CDR3 is TGTGCCAGCAGTGAACGGTCCTACGAGCAGTACTTC. Translation gives CASSERSYEQYF.

For this clone: The junction departs from the called germline gene at one end, perhaps through a read error. The CDR3 nucleotides read TGTGCTAGCAGCCCTAGTCCCATGAGCACTGAAGCTTTCTTT. This sequence encodes CASSPSPMSTEAFF. V usage is TRBV7-7 and J usage is TRBJ1-1; D gene ambiguous. Germline V gives CDR1 SSHAT, CDR2 FNYEAQ (reference sequence). The CDR3 length is 14 residues.

This clone was seen a handful of times. The gene calls are TRBV28 and TRBJ1-6; D is undetermined. Germline CDR1 and CDR2: MDHEN and SYDVKM. Trimming stripped 4 bases from V and 8 bases from J, with 12 bases between. The CDR3 is made up of 14 amino acids. CDR3 sequence (DNA): TGTGCCAGCAGTTCGTGGGCTATGCATTCACCCCTCCACTTT. Its translation: CASSSWAMHSPLHF.

The chain employs TRBV4-3 and TRBJ2-1; 9 nucleotides match TRBD2. CDR1 and CDR2 (germline): LGHNA, YSLEER. With V trimmed by 3 bases and J by 9 bases, 6 bases remained unmatched. The CDR3 has 14 amino acids. Here the CDR3 reads CASSHPGTSSEQFF. The CDR3 DNA follows: TGCGCCAGCAGCCACCCCGGGACTAGCAGTGAGCAGTTCTTC.

The V call is TRBV25-1, the J call TRBJ2-7; the D gene could be TRBD1 or TRBD2 (5 bases each). From germline, CDR1 is MGHDK and CDR2 SYGVNS. The germline V and J ends were trimmed by 2 bases and 4 bases, with 18 bases remaining between them. The CDR3 has 16 residues. CDR3 sequence reads: CASSEGDGDGKYEQYF. CDR3 nucleotides: TGTGCCAGCAGTGAAGGGGACGGGGACGGGAAGTACGAGCAGTACTTC.

This clone has more than one count but fewer than ten. V gene TRBV7-9 combines with J gene TRBJ2-1; the D is unclear. The CDR3 length is 13 residues. Germline loops: CDR1 SEHNR, CDR2 FQNEAQ (reference sequence). The V end was cut by 2 bases, the J end by 6 bases, with 8 bases between. The CDR3 loop reads CASSLWGGNEQFF. The CDR3 DNA reads TGTGCCAGCAGCTTATGGGGTGGCAATGAGCAGTTCTTC.

This clone was detected a few times. The chain has TRBV7-9 and TRBJ2-3; D is unresolved. V was pared by 3 bases and J by 11 bases, with 12 bases between. There are 12 residues in the CDR3. The V gene's germline CDR1 is SEHNR and CDR2 FQNEAQ (reference sequence). CDR3 in DNA: TGTGCCAGCAGCTTTACTGGTGAAGGGCAGTATTTT. Its protein product is CASSFTGEGQYF.

This clone showed up just a few times. The gene calls are TRBV9 and TRBJ1-1; 7 bases fit TRBD1. The CDR3 is 15 amino acids. From germline, CDR1 is SGDLS and CDR2 YYNGEE. Germline trimming cut 0 bases from V and 4 bases from J; bases unmatched to any gene: 6. CDR3 protein: CASSVEHRGGTEAFF. Written as DNA, the CDR3 is TGTGCCAGCAGCGTAGAGCACAGGGGAGGCACTGAAGCTTTCTTT. The full variable domain, with the rest looked up from reference TRBV9 and TRBJ1-1, is DSGVTQTPKHLITATGQRVTLRCSPRSGDLSVYWYQQSLDQGLQFLIQYYNGEERAKGNILERFSAQQFPDLHSELNLSSLELGDSALYFCASSVEHRGGTEAFFGQGTRLTVV.

The V and J genes are TRBV4-2 and TRBJ2-7; D is undetermined. CDR1 and CDR2 (germline): LGHNA, YNFKEQ. V dropped 0 bases and J dropped 0 bases, with 9 bases sitting between them. The CDR3 covers 15 residues. CDR3 in amino acids: CASSQDWHLSYEQYF. The CDR3, as DNA: TGTGCCAGCAGCCAAGATTGGCACCTCTCCTACGAGCAGTACTTC.

The rearrangement links TRBV5-1 to TRBJ1-5; maybe TRBD1 (5 bases). Per the germline V gene, CDR1 is SGHRS and CDR2 is YFSETQ. V was clipped by 3 bases and J by 5 bases, with 15 bases between them. The CDR3 consists of 15 residues. The CDR3 spells CASSSGTADDQPQHF. The CDR3 nucleotides read TGCGCCAGCAGCTCCGGGACGGCGGATGATCAGCCCCAGCATTTT.

The CDR3 sequence: CASSEGHQETQYF. Here the CDR3 DNA reads TGTGCCAGCTCAGAGGGTCATCAAGAGACCCAGTACTTC. This sequence joins TRBV18 and TRBJ2-5; a weak D match, TRBD2 (5 bases). The CDR3 loop spans 13 amino acids. Trimming shortened V by 5 bases and J by 2 bases, and 9 bases separated the two germline ends. CDR1 is KGHSH, CDR2 LQKENI, per germline.

In this sample, this clone turned up a few times. The genes are TRBV20-1 and TRBJ2-5; D gene uncertain. V was shortened by 5 bases and J by 7 bases, with 11 bases between the two germline ends. Per germline, CDR1 DFQATT and CDR2 SNEGSKA (reference sequence). The CDR3 totals 11 residues. The CDR3 reads CSAERPGTQYF. Written as DNA, the CDR3 is TGCAGTGCTGAAAGGCCTGGGACCCAGTACTTC.

The CDR3 bases are TGTGCCAGCAGTTTCTCAACCGGGACAGGGGACGGCTACACCTTC. Translating it yields CASSFSTGTGDGYTF. The chain uses TRBV28 and TRBJ1-2, with TRBD1 matching 10 bases. Germline V gene data show CDR1 as MDHEN and CDR2 as SYDVKM. Germline trimming cut 3 bases from V and 8 bases from J; bases unmatched to any gene: 9. The CDR3 is 15 amino acids.

The chain uses TRBV5-1 and TRBJ2-7; possibly TRBD1 or TRBD2 for D (5 bases each). The CDR3 has 14 amino acids. Germline V lookup: CDR1 SGHRS, CDR2 YFSETQ. The V gene lost 0 bases and the J gene lost 4 bases, with 11 bases spanning the gap. The CDR3 reads CASSLAGTEYEQYF. In DNA form, the CDR3 reads TGCGCCAGCAGCTTGGCAGGGACCGAATACGAGCAGTACTTC.

The chain combines TRBV5-4 with TRBJ2-3, with D uncertain. The CDR3 covers 16 residues. Germline CDR1 and CDR2: SGHNT and YYREEE (reference sequence). V dropped 4 bases and J dropped 2 bases, with 17 bases sitting between them. CDR3 residues: CASSLRRNSFTDTQYF. The CDR3 DNA is TGTGCCAGCAGCCTGAGACGGAACTCTTTCACAGATACGCAGTATTTT. The whole variable domain, remainder taken from reference TRBV5-4 and TRBJ2-3, is ETGVTQSPTHLIKTRGQQVTLRCSSQSGHNTVSWYQQALGQGPQFIFQYYREEENGRGNFPPRFSGLQFPNYSSELNVNALELDDSALYLCASSLRRNSFTDTQYFGPGTRLTVL.

This clone showed up just a few times. The chain links TRBV6-5 to TRBJ2-3; 11 positions agree with TRBD2. There are 15 residues in the CDR3. In germline, CDR1 is MNHEY, CDR2 SVGAGI. V trimming: 7 bases; J trimming: 3 bases; junction bases outside the gene matches: 6. In DNA, the CDR3 is TGTGCCAGCAAGAACTTAGCGGGAGGGACAGATACGCAGTATTTT. It yields the protein CASKNLAGGTDTQYF.

This clone was seen only a few times. The genes are TRBV29-1 and TRBJ2-1, with 12 nucleotides matching TRBD2. Germline values: CDR1 SQVTM, CDR2 ANQGSEA. The CDR3 is 13 amino acids. V shed 8 bases and J 8 bases; nucleotides not matched to a gene: 7. The CDR3 sequence: CSLGLAGLDEQFF. The CDR3, as DNA: TGCAGCCTTGGACTAGCGGGATTGGATGAGCAGTTCTTC.

With regard to this clone: The junction differs from germline at one of its ends, possibly a read error. The chain recombines TRBV7-2 with TRBJ2-7; D remains ambiguous. The germline V gene encodes CDR1 SGHTA and CDR2 FQGNSA. CDR3 length: 13 residues. The CDR3 here is CASSLDVGSPNDF. The CDR3 DNA reads as TGTGCCAGCAGCTTAGATGTGGGCAGCCCGAACGACTTC.

This clone was observed a few times. The chain recombines TRBV13 with TRBJ2-5; no firm D call. Germline-derived CDR1 and CDR2 are PRHDT and FYEKMQ (reference sequence). V was cut by 2 bases and J by 0 bases, with 13 bases left in between. The CDR3 is 16 amino acids. The CDR3 spells CASSLWSGLYQETQYF. For the CDR3, the DNA is TGTGCCAGCAGCTTATGGTCAGGATTGTACCAAGAGACCCAGTACTTC.

This sequence joins TRBV30 and TRBJ2-3, with TRBD1 matching over 9 bases. This CDR3 is 16 amino acids long. V lost 4 bases to trimming and J lost 0 bases; unmatched junction nucleotides: 8. The germline CDR1 and CDR2 sequences are GTSNPN and SVGIG (reference sequence). For the CDR3, the DNA is TGTGCCTGGACCTTCTCCGGGACAGGGAGCACAGATACGCAGTATTTT. Its translation: CAWTFSGTGSTDTQYF.

The chain joins TRBV10-3 to TRBJ2-5; 10 nucleotides match TRBD2. CDR3 length: 14 residues. V gave up 11 bases and J gave up 1 base; unmatched junction bases: 7. Germline loops: CDR1 ENHRY, CDR2 SYGVKD. The CDR3 DNA is TGTGCCTCTCATAGCGGGGGGTCCCAAGAGACCCAGTACTTC. As protein: CASHSGGSQETQYF.

Comments on this clone: Additional DNA sequences in this sample encode the identical CDR3. V usage is TRBV20-1 and J usage is TRBJ2-5; D is undetermined. Trimming stripped 5 bases from V and 1 base from J, with 2 bases between. The CDR3 sequence is 10 residues long. The V gene's germline CDR1 is DFQATT and CDR2 SNEGSKA (reference sequence). For the CDR3, the DNA is TGCAGTGCTGCCCAAGAGACCCAGTACTTC. Amino acid sequence: CSAAQETQYF.

In this sample, this clone turned up a few times. At one end, the junction sequence differs from germline, possibly due to a read error. The CDR3 reads CASSLGSGGSYNEQFF. The CDR3, as DNA: TGTGCTAGCAGCTTGGGATCGGGAGGATCCTACAATGAGCAGTTCTTC. This chain links TRBV7-7 with TRBJ2-1, with 7 positions matching TRBD2. Per the germline V gene, CDR1 is SSHAT and CDR2 is FNYEAQ (reference sequence). This CDR3 region has 16 residues.